Listed below are T cell receptor beta chains from one sample, sequenced in a study of shared clonotypes between healthy human individuals. Sequencing was performed with immunoSEQ multiplex PCR; in TCRdb, only in-frame clones are kept and a portion is missing. The data show a few million clones, 85% to 95% seen once. Input material: naive CD4+ T cells from PBMCs. These receptors were taken from a man aged 18 to 30 in good health. Some clones in this sample may be carry-over from other donors' samples. Each CDR3 is given with its conserved first and last residue. D genes are given only for firm matches. Rows give clone size only sometimes, using once, few, many, or a class for an expanded clone.

J gene	V gene	D gene	clone size	CDR3 protein	CDR3 DNA
TRBJ2-5	TRBV10-3	.	.	CAISGSQGGETQYF	TGTGCCATCAGTGGTTCCCAGGGTGGAGAGACCCAGTACTTC
TRBJ2-1	TRBV5-4	.	.	CASSLRGISYNEQFF	TGTGCCAGCAGCTTGAGGGGGATCTCCTACAATGAGCAGTTCTTC
TRBJ2-7	TRBV29-1	.	.	CSVRLESSYEQYF	TGCAGCGTGAGACTAGAAAGCTCCTACGAGCAGTACTTC
TRBJ1-1	TRBV18	.	.	CASSPTEPRGNTEAFF	TGTGCCAGCTCACCTACCGAACCCAGGGGGAACACTGAAGCTTTCTTT
TRBJ2-7	TRBV5-1	.	.	CASSLARTDSSYEQYF	TGCGCCAGCAGCTTGGCCAGGACAGACAGCTCCTACGAGCAGTACTTC
TRBJ1-2	TRBV28	TRBD1	.	CAIPSSQGAAGYTF	TGTGCCATCCCGTCCTCCCAGGGGGCGGCTGGCTACACCTTC
TRBJ2-5	TRBV7-2	TRBD2	.	CASSLVATSGSETQYF	TGTGCCAGCAGCTTAGTGGCGACTAGCGGGAGTGAGACCCAGTACTTC
TRBJ2-7	TRBV6-5	.	.	CASTERGTYEQYF	TGTGCCAGCACCGAACGTGGGACCTACGAGCAGTACTTC
TRBJ2-3	TRBV7-9	.	.	CASSLVQVTDTQYF	TGTGCCAGCAGCTTAGTACAGGTCACAGATACGCAGTATTTT
TRBJ2-5	TRBV7-3	TRBD2	.	CASSWSSGIQETQYF	TGTGCCAGCAGTTGGTCTAGCGGGATTCAAGAGACCCAGTACTTC
TRBJ2-1	TRBV5-1	.	.	CASSLTTLQFF	TGCGCCAGCAGCTTGACAACGTTGCAGTTCTTC
TRBJ2-3	TRBV2	.	.	CASTGETGPSTDTQYF	TGTGCCAGTACCGGGGAGACCGGACCGAGCACAGATACGCAGTATTTT
TRBJ2-5	TRBV10-3	TRBD2	.	CAISEGLAGGPSETQYF	TGTGCCATCAGTGAGGGACTAGCGGGAGGGCCCTCAGAGACCCAGTACTTC
TRBJ2-5	TRBV6-1	.	.	CASSENRQETQYF	TGTGCCAGCAGTGAGAACAGGCAAGAGACCCAGTACTTC
TRBJ2-1	TRBV5-1	.	.	CASSLAPGAYNEQFF	TGCGCCAGCAGCTTGGCCCCAGGCGCCTACAATGAGCAGTTCTTC
TRBJ2-5	TRBV4-1	TRBD2	.	CASSQPRTSGDWTQYF	TGCGCCAGCAGCCAGCCCAGGACTAGCGGGGATTGGACCCAGTACTTC
TRBJ2-4	TRBV5-1	.	.	CASSLGGKNIQYF	TGCGCCAGCAGCTTAGGCGGCAAAAACATTCAGTACTTC
TRBJ2-5	TRBV11-2	.	.	CASSLQAGGQETQYF	TGTGCCAGCAGCTTACAGGCGGGTGGCCAAGAGACCCAGTACTTC
TRBJ2-3	TRBV10-2	TRBD2	.	CASSEPSGWGTDTQYF	TGCGCCAGCAGTGAGCCTAGCGGGTGGGGCACAGATACGCAGTATTTT
TRBJ1-2	TRBV18	TRBD1	.	CASSPGQGSYGYTF	TGTGCCAGCTCGCCGGGACAGGGTTCCTATGGCTACACCTTC
TRBJ2-1	TRBV2	.	.	CASSGTSYNEQFF	TGTGCCAGCAGTGGGACCTCCTACAATGAGCAGTTCTTC
TRBJ2-1	TRBV7-9	.	.	CASSPTSYNEQFF	TGTGCCAGCAGTCCAACTAGCTACAATGAGCAGTTCTTC
TRBJ2-5	TRBV10-3	.	.	CAISVGGMETQYF	TGTGCCATCAGTGTTGGAGGGATGGAGACCCAGTACTTC
TRBJ1-3	TRBV4-3	.	.	CASSPQGSSGNTIYF	TGCGCCAGCAGCCCACAGGGCTCCAGCGGAAACACCATATATTTT
TRBJ2-3	TRBV7-2	.	.	CASGHSWGSQDTQYF	TGTGCCAGCGGACACAGTTGGGGCAGCCAAGATACGCAGTATTTT
TRBJ2-3	TRBV7-9	.	.	CASSLGSATDTQYF	TGTGCCAGCAGCTTAGGAAGCGCCACAGATACGCAGTATTTT
TRBJ1-5	TRBV29-1	.	.	CSVARRGQPQHF	TGCAGCGTTGCTCGACGGGGTCAGCCCCAGCATTTT
TRBJ2-7	TRBV27	.	.	CASSSVYEQYF	TGTGCCAGCAGCTCCGTTTACGAGCAGTACTTC
TRBJ2-7	TRBV9	.	.	CASSASGAAYEQYF	TGTGCCAGCAGCGCCTCAGGAGCGGCGTACGAGCAGTACTTC
TRBJ1-2	TRBV5-1	.	.	CASSDRPTYGYTF	TGCGCCAGCAGCGACAGGCCGACCTATGGCTACACCTTC
TRBJ1-5	TRBV30	.	few	CAWSSWTQSEPQHF	TGTGCCTGGAGTTCTTGGACGCAATCCGAACCCCAGCATTTT
TRBJ2-4	TRBV30	.	.	CAWRPRTRNSIQYF	TGTGCCTGGAGGCCCCGGACAAGGAATAGCATTCAGTACTTC
TRBJ1-3	TRBV4-2	.	.	CASSQTERNTIYF	TGTGCCAGCAGCCAAACTGAGAGAAACACCATATATTTT
TRBJ1-4	TRBV6-5	TRBD1	.	CASSYSGTAYEKLFF	TGTGCCAGCAGTTACTCCGGGACAGCCTATGAAAAACTGTTTTTT
TRBJ2-7	TRBV5-5	TRBD1	.	CASSFTGTGEYEQYF	TGTGCCAGCAGCTTTACCGGGACAGGGGAATACGAGCAGTACTTC
TRBJ1-4	TRBV7-9	.	.	CASGPLELLKGSEKLFF	TGTGCCAGCGGCCCCCTGGAACTCTTAAAAGGAAGTGAAAAACTGTTTTTT
TRBJ1-1	TRBV29-1	.	few	CSVRTGESEAFF	TGCAGCGTGCGGACTGGAGAGTCTGAAGCTTTCTTT
TRBJ2-7	TRBV6-6	.	once	CASSKLHYYEQYF	TGTGCCAGCAGTAAACTACACTACTACGAGCAGTACTTC
TRBJ1-1	TRBV6-1	.	.	CASSENRGGVSTVNTEAFF	TGTGCCAGCAGTGAAAATAGGGGTGGGGTTTCTACCGTGAACACTGAAGCTTTCTTT
TRBJ2-5	TRBV6-5	TRBD1	.	CASSWDRGLKTQYF	TGTGCCAGCAGCTGGGACAGGGGGCTAAAGACCCAGTACTTC
TRBJ2-7	TRBV28	TRBD2	.	CASSLSSGRGFSYEQYF	TGTGCCAGCAGTCTCTCTAGCGGGAGGGGCTTCTCCTACGAGCAGTACTTC
TRBJ2-7	TRBV6-1	TRBD2	.	CASTRTSGLSYEQYF	TGTGCCAGCACCCGCACTAGCGGGTTATCCTACGAGCAGTACTTC
TRBJ2-3	TRBV5-4	.	.	CASGLQTDTQYF	TGTGCCAGTGGACTGCAAACAGATACGCAGTATTTT
TRBJ1-1	TRBV29-1	.	.	CSGWGLNTEAFF	TGCAGCGGTTGGGGTTTGAACACTGAAGCTTTCTTT
TRBJ2-7	TRBV28	TRBD2	.	CASSSRAGGLIEQYF	TGTGCCAGCAGTTCTCGAGCGGGGGGGTTAATCGAGCAGTACTTC
TRBJ2-1	TRBV4-1	TRBD2	.	CASSQEFAGGTNEQFF	TGCGCCAGCAGCCAGGAGTTCGCGGGAGGGACCAATGAGCAGTTCTTC
TRBJ1-2	TRBV19	.	once	CASTVTAATNYGYTF	TGTGCCAGTACCGTAACAGCAGCTACTAACTATGGCTACACCTTC
TRBJ2-3	TRBV11-2	.	.	CASSFSSTDTQYF	TGTGCCAGCAGCTTCTCTAGCACAGATACGCAGTATTTT